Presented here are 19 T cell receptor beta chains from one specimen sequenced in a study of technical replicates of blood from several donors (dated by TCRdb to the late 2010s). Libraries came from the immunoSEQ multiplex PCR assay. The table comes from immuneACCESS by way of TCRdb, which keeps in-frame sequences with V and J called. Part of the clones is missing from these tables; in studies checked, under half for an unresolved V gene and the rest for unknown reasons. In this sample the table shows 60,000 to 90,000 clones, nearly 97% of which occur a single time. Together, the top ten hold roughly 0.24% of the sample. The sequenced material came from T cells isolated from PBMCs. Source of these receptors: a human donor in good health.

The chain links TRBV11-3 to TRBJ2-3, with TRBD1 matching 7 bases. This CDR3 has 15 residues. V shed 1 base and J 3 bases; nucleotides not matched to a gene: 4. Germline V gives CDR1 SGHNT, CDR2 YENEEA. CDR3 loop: CASSLAFRGTDTQYF. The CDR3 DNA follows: TGTGCCAGCAGCTTAGCTTTCAGGGGGACAGATACGCAGTATTTT.

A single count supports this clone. The CDR3 region has the DNA TGTGCCAGTAGTATAACAGGGTTTTCCTACAATGAGCAGTTCTTC. Protein sequence: CASSITGFSYNEQFF. The rearrangement uses TRBV19 and TRBJ2-1; perhaps TRBD1 as D (6 bases). This CDR3 has 15 residues. CDR1 and CDR2 (germline): LNHDA, SQIVND (reference sequence). Trimming took off 2 bases at V and 1 base at J, with 9 bases between the two ends.

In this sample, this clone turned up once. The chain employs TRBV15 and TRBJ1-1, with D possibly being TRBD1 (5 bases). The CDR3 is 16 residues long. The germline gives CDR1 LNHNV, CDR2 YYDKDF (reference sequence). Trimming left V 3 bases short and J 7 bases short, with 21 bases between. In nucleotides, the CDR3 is TGTGCCACCAGCAGCGCCCTGGGAGGGGACGGTATTGAAGCTTTCTTT. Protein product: CATSSALGGDGIEAFF.

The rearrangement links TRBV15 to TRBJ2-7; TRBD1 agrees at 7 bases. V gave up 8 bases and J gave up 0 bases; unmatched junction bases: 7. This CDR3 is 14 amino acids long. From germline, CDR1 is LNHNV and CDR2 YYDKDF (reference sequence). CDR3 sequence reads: CATPGQVSSYEQYF. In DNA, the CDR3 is TGTGCCACCCCAGGACAGGTAAGCTCCTACGAGCAGTACTTC.

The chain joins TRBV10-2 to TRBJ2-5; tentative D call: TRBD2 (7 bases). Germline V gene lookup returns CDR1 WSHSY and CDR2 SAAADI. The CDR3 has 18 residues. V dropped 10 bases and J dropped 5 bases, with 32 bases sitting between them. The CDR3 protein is CATMGGRRSWFGTETQYF. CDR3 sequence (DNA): TGCGCCACCATGGGGGGGCGACGGTCTTGGTTTGGAACGGAGACCCAGTACTTC.

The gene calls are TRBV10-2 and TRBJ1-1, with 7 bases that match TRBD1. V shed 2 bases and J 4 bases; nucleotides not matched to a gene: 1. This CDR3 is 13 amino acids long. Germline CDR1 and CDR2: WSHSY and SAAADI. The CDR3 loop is CASSEQGGTEAFF. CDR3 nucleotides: TGCGCCAGCAGTGAGCAGGGGGGCACTGAAGCTTTCTTT.

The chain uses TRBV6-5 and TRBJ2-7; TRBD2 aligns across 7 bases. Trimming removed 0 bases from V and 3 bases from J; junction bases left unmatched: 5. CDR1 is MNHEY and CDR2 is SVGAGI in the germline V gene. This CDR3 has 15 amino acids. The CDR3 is CASSYSRSSGYEQYF. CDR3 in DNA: TGTGCCAGCAGTTACTCGCGCTCTAGCGGCTACGAGCAGTACTTC.

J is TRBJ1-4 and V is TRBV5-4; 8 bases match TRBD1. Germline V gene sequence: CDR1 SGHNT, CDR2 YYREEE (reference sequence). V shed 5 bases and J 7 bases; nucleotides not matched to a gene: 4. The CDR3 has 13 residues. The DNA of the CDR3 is TGTGCCAGCAGGAAAGACAGGGGTGAAAAACTGTTTTTT. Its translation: CASRKDRGEKLFF.

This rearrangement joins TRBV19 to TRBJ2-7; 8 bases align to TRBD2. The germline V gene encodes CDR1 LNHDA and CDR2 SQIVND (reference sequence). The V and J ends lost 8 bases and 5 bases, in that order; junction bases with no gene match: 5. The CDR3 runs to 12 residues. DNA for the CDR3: TGTGCCAGTCACGGACTAGCAGACGAGCAGTACTTC. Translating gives CASHGLADEQYF.

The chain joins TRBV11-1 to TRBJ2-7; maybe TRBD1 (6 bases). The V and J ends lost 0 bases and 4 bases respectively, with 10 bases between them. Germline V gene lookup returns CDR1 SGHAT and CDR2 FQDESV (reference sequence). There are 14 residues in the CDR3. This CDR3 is CASSLAGQNYEQYF. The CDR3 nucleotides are TGTGCCAGCAGCTTAGCAGGACAGAATTACGAGCAGTACTTC. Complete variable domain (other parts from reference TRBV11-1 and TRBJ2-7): EAEVAQSPRYKITEKSQAVAFWCDPISGHATLYWYRQILGQGPELLVQFQDESVVDDSQLPKDRFSAERLKGVDSTLKIQPAELGDSAMYLCASSLAGQNYEQYFGPGTRLTVT.

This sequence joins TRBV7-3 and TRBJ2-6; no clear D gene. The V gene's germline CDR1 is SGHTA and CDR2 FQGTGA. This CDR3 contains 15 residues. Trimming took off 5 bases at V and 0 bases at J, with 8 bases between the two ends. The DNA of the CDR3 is TGTGCCAGCAGCCCCACAGCCTCTGGGGCCAACGTCCTGACTTTC. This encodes CASSPTASGANVLTF.

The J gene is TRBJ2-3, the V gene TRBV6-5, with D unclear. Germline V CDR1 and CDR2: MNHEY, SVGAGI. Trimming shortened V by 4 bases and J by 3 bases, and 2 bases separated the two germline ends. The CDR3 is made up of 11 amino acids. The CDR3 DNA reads TGTGCCAGCAGTTCAACAGATACGCAGTATTTT. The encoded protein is CASSSTDTQYF.

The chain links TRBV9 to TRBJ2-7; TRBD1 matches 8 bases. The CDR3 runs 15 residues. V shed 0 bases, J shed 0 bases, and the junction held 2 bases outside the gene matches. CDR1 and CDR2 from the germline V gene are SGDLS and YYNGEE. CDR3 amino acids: CASSVGDRPSYEQYF. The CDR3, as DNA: TGTGCCAGCAGCGTAGGGGACAGGCCCTCCTACGAGCAGTACTTC. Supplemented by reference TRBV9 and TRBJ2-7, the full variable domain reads DSGVTQTPKHLITATGQRVTLRCSPRSGDLSVYWYQQSLDQGLQFLIQYYNGEERAKGNILERFSAQQFPDLHSELNLSSLELGDSALYFCASSVGDRPSYEQYFGPGTRLTVT.

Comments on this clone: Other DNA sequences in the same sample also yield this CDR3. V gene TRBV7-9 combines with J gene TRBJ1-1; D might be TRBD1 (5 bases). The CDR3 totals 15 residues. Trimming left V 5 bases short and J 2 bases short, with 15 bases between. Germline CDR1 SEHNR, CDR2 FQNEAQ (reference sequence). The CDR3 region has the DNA TGTGCCAGCAGCCTTGTAGGAAGGGGCAACACTGAAGCTTTCTTT. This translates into CASSLVGRGNTEAFF.

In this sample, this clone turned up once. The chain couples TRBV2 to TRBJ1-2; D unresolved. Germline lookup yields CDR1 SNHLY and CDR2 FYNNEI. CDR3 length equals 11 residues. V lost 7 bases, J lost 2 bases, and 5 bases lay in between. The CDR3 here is CASKENYGYTF. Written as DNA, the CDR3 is TGTGCCAGCAAGGAGAACTATGGCTACACCTTC. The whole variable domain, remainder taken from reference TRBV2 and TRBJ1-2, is EPEVTQTPSHQVTQMGQEVILRCVPISNHLYFYWYRQILGQKVEFLVSFYNNEISEKSEIFDDQFSVERPDGSNFTLKIRSTKLEDSAMYFCASKENYGYTFGSGTRLTVV.

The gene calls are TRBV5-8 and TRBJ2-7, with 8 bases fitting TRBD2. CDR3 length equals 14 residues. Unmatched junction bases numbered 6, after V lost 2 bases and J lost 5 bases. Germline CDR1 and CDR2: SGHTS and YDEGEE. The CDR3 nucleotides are TGTGCCAGCAGCTTCCCGGGACTAGGTAACGAGCAGTACTTC. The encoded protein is CASSFPGLGNEQYF.

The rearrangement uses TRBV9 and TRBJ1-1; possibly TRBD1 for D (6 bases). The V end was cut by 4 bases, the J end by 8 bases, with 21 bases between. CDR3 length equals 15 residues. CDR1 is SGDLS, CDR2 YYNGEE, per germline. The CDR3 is CASSHHDGQPAEAFF. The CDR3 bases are TGTGCCAGCAGCCACCATGATGGACAGCCGGCCGAAGCTTTCTTT.

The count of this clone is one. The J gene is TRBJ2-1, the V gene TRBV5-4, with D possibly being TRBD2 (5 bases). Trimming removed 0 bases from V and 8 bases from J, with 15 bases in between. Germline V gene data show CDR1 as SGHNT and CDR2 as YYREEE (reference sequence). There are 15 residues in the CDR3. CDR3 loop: CASSLAGFGEDEQFF. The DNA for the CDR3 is TGTGCCAGCAGCTTGGCGGGGTTCGGCGAGGATGAGCAGTTCTTC.

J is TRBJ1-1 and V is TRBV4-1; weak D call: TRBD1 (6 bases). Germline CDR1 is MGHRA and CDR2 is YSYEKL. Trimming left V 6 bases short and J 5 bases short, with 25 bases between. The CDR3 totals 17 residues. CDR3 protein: CASRLVSGDLMRTEAFF. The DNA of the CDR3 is TGCGCCAGCAGATTAGTATCAGGGGATCTCATGAGGACTGAAGCTTTCTTT.